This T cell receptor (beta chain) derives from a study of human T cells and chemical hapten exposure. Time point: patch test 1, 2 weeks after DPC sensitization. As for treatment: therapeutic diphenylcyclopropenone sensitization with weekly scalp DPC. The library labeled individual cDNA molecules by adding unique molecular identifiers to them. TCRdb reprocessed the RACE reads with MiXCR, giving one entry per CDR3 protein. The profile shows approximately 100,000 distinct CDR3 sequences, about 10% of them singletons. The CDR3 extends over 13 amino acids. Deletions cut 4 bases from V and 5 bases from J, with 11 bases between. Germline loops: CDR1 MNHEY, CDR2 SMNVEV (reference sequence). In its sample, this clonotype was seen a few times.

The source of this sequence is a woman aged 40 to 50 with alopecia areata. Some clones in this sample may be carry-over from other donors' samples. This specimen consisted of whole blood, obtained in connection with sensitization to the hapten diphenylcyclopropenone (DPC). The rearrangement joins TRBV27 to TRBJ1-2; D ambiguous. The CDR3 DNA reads TGTGCCAGCAGTTCCGACCCTCGATATGGCTACACCTTC. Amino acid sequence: CASSSDPRYGYTF.